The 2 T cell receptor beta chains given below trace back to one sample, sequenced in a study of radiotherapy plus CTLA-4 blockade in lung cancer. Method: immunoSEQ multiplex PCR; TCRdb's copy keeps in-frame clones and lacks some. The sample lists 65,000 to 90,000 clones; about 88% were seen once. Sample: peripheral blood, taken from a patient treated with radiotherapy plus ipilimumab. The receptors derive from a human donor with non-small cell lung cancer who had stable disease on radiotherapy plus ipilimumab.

The CDR3 nucleotides read TGCAGTGCAACACAGGGGTCTGAAGCTTTCTTT. The encoded protein is CSATQGSEAFF. The rearrangement uses TRBV20-1 and TRBJ1-1; 7 bases fit TRBD1. CDR1 DFQATT and CDR2 SNEGSKA come from the germline V gene (reference sequence). V dropped 6 bases and J dropped 6; count of bases not matched to a gene: 4. The CDR3 length is 11 residues.

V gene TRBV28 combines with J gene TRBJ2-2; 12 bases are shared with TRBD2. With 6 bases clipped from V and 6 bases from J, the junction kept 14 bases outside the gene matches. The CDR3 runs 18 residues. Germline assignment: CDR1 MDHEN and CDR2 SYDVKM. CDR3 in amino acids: CASSHYGETSGSPGELFF. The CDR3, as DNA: TGTGCCAGCAGCCACTACGGGGAGACTAGCGGGAGCCCCGGGGAGCTGTTTTTT.